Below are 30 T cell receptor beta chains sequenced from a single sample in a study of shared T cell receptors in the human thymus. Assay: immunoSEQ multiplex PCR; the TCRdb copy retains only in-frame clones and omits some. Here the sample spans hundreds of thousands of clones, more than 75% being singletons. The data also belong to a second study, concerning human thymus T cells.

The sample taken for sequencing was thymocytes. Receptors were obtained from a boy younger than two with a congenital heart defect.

CDR3 bases: TGTGCCAGCAGTTACTCGGGCATTTCCTACGAGCAGTACTTC. Its translation is CASSYSGISYEQYF. V is TRBV6-5 and J is TRBJ2-7; D is uncertain. The CDR3 is 14 amino acids. CDR1 and CDR2 from the germline V gene are MNHEY and SVGAGI. V lost 0 bases and J lost 1, with 7 bases in between.

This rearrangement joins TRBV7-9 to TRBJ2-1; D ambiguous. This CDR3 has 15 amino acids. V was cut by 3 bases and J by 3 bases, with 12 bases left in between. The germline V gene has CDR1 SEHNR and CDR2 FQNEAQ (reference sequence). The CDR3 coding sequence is TGTGCCAGCAGCTTTATTCCGCGGAGCTACAATGAGCAGTTCTTC. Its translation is CASSFIPRSYNEQFF.

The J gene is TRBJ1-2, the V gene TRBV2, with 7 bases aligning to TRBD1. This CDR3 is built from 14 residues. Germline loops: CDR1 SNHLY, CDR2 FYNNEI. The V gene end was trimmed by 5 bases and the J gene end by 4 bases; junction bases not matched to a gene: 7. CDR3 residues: CASSIRGSIYGYTF. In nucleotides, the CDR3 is TGTGCCAGCAGTATCAGGGGGTCCATCTATGGCTACACCTTC.

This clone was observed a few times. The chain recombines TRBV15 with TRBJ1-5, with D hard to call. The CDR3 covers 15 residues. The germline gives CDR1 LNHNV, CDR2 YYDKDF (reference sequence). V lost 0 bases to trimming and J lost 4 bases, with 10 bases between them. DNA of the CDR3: TGTGCCACCAGCAGAGATTCAGCGAGGAATCAGCCCCAGCATTTT. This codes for CATSRDSARNQPQHF.

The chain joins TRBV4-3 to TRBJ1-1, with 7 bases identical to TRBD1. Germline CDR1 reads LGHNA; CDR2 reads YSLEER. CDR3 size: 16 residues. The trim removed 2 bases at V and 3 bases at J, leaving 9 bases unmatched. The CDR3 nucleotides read TGCGCCAGCAGCCAAAGCGTCAGGGGGGCTGACACTGAAGCTTTCTTT. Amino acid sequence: CASSQSVRGADTEAFF.

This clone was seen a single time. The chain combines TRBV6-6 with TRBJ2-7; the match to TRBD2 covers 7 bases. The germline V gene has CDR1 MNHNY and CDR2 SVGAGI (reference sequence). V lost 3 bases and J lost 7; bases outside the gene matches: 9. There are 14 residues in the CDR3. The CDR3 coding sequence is TGTGCCAGCAGTTATATGGGGCCCGGGAGGGAGCAGTACTTC. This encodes CASSYMGPGREQYF.

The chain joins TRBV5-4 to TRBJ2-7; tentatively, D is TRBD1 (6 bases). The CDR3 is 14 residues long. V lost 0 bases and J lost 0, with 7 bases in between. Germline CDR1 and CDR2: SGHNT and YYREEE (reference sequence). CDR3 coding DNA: TGTGCCAGCAGCTTGGACAGGGTCTCCTACGAGCAGTACTTC. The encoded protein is CASSLDRVSYEQYF.

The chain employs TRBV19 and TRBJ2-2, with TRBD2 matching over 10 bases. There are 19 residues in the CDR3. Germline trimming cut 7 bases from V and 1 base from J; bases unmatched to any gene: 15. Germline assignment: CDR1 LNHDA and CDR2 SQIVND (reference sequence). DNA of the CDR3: TGTGCCAGTACCGGGACACCCCACGCTAGCGGGAGGAACACCGGGGAGCTGTTTTTT. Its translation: CASTGTPHASGRNTGELFF.

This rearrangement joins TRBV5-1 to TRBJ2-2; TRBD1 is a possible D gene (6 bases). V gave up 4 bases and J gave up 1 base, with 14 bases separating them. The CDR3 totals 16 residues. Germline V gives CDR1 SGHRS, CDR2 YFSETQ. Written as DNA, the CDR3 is TGCGCCAGCAGCCTGTACCCGGGACAGAACACCGGGGAGCTGTTTTTT. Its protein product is CASSLYPGQNTGELFF.

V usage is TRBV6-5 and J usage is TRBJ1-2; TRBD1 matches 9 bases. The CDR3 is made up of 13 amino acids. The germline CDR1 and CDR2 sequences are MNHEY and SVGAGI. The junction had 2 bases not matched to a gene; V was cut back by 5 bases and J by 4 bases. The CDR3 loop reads CASSTGQGYGYTF. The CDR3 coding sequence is TGTGCCAGCAGTACGGGACAGGGCTATGGCTACACCTTC.

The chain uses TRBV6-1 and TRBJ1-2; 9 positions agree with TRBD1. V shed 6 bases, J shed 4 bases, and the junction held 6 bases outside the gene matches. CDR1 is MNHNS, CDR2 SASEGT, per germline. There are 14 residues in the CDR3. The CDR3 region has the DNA TGTGCCAGCAGGGACAGGGGTCGCGTCTATGGCTACACCTTC. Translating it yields CASRDRGRVYGYTF.

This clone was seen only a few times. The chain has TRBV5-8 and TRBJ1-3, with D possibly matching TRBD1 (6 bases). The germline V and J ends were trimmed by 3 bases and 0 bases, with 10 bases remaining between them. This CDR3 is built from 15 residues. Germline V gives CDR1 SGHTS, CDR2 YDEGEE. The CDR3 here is CASSWDITSGNTIYF. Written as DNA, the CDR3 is TGTGCCAGCAGCTGGGACATTACCTCTGGAAACACCATATATTTT.

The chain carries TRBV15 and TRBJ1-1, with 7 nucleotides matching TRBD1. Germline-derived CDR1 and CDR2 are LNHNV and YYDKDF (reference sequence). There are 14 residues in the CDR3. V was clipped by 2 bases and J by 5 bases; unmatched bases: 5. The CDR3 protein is CATSRRGRGTEAFF. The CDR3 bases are TGTGCCACCAGCAGACGAGGCAGGGGGACTGAAGCTTTCTTT.

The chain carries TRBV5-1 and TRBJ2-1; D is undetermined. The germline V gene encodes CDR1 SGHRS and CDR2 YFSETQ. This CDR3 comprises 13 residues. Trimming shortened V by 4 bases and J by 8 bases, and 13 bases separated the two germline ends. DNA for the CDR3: TGCGCCAGCAGCGCCCCGGTTCGAGATGAGCAGTTCTTC. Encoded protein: CASSAPVRDEQFF.

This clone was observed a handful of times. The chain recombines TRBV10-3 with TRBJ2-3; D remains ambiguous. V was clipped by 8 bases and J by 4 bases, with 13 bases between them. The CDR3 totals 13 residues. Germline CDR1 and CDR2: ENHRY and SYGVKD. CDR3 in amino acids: CAIHSGSPDTQYF. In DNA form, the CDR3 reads TGTGCCATCCACTCGGGTAGCCCAGATACGCAGTATTTT.

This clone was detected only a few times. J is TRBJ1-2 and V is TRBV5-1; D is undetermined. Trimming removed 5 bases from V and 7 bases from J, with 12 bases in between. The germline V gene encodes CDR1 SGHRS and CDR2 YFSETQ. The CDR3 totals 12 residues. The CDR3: CASRKGGSGYTF. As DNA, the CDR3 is TGCGCCAGCAGGAAAGGAGGGTCTGGCTACACCTTC.

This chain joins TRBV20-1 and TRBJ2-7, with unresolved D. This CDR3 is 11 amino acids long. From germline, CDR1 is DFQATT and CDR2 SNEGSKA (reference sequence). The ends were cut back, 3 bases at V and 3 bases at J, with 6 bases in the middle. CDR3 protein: CSASHVYEQYF. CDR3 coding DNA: TGCAGTGCTAGTCATGTCTACGAGCAGTACTTC.

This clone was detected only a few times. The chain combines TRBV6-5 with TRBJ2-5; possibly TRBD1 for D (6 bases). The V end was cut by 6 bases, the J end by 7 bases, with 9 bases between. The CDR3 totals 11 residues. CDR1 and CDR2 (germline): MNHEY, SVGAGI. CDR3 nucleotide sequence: TGTGCCAGCAGAAAAGGGGGGACCCAGTACTTC. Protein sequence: CASRKGGTQYF.

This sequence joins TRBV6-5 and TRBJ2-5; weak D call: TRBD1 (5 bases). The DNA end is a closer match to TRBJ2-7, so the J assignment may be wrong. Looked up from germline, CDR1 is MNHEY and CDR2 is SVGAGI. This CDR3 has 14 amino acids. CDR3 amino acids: CASSPGATEYEQYF. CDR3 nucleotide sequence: TGTGCCAGCAGCCCTGGGGCTACTGAGTACGAGCAGTACTTC.

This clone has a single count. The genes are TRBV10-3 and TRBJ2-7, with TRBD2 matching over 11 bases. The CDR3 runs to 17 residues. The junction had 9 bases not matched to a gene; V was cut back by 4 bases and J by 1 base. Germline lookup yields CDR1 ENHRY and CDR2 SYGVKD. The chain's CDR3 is CAISGKPGLAVSYEQYF. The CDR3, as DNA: TGTGCCATCAGTGGGAAACCGGGACTAGCGGTATCCTACGAGCAGTACTTC.

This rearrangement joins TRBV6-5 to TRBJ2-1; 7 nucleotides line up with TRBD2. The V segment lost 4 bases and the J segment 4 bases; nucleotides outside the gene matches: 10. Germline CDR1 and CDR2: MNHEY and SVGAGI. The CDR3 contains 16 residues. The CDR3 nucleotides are TGTGCCAGCAGTTTGGGCGGGACTAACCGTTACAATGAGCAGTTCTTC. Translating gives CASSLGGTNRYNEQFF.

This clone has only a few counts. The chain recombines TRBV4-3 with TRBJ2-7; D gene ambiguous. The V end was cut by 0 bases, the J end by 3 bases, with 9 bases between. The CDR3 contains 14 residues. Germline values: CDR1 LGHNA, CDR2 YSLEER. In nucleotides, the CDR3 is TGCGCCAGCAGCCAAGAGCCTAGTAACTACGAGCAGTACTTC. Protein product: CASSQEPSNYEQYF.

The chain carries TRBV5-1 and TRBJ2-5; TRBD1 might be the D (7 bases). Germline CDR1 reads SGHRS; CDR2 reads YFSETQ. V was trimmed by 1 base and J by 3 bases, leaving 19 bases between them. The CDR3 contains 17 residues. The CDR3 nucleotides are TGCGCCAGCAGCTTGAACAGGGGTAGGGCTAGCGAAGAGACCCAGTACTTC. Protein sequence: CASSLNRGRASEETQYF.

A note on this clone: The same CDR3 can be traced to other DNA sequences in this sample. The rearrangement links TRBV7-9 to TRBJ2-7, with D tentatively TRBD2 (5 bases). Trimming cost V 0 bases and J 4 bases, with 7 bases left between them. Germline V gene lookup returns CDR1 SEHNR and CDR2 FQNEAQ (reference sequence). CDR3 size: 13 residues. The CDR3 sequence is CASSLAGAYEQYF. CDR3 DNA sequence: TGTGCCAGCAGCTTAGCGGGAGCTTACGAGCAGTACTTC.

The CDR3 here is CASSPQGEHSEAFF. In nucleotides, the CDR3 is TGTGCCAGCTCACCGCAGGGTGAACACTCTGAAGCTTTCTTT. The chain uses TRBV18 and TRBJ1-1; possibly TRBD1 for D (5 bases). CDR3 length: 14 amino acids. Trimming stripped 3 bases from V and 6 bases from J, with 14 bases between. CDR1 is KGHSH and CDR2 is LQKENI in the germline V gene.

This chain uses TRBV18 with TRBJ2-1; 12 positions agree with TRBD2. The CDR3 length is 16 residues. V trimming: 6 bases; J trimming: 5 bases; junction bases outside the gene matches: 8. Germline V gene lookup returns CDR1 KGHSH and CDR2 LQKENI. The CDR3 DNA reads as TGTGCCAGCTCCCCCAGACTAGCGGGAGACCACAATGAGCAGTTCTTC. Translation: CASSPRLAGDHNEQFF. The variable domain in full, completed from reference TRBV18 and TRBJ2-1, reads NAGVMQNPRHLVRRRGQEARLRCSPMKGHSHVYWYRQLPEEGLKFMVYLQKENIIDESGMPKERFSAEFPKEGPSILRIQQVVRGDSAAYFCASSPRLAGDHNEQFFGPGTRLTVL.

The CDR3 bases are TGTGCCAGCAGCCCGCGGTATAGCAATCAGCCCCAGCATTTT. Protein: CASSPRYSNQPQHF. This chain uses TRBV28 with TRBJ1-5; D not resolved. The CDR3 consists of 14 residues. CDR1 MDHEN and CDR2 SYDVKM come from the germline V gene. The V end was cut by 6 bases, the J end by 0 bases, with 9 bases between.

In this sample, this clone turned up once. The CDR3 DNA is TGTGCCAGCAGCTTCCTTGTAGATACGCAGTATTTT. Translating it yields CASSFLVDTQYF. V and J are TRBV7-9 and TRBJ2-3; D gene unclear. CDR1 is SEHNR and CDR2 is FQNEAQ in the germline V gene (reference sequence). V lost 3 bases to trimming and J lost 5 bases, with 6 bases between them. This CDR3 has 12 residues.

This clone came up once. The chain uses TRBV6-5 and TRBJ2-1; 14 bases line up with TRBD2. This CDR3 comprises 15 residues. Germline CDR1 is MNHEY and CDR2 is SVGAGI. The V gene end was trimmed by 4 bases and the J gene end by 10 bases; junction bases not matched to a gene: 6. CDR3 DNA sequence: TGTGCCAGCAGTTCCGGGACTAGCGGGAGAGGGGAGCAGTTCTTC. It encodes CASSSGTSGRGEQFF.

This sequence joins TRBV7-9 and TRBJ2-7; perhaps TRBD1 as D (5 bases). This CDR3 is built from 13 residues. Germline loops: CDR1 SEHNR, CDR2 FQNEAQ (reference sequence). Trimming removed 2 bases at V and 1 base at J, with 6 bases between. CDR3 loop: CASSLRGSYEQYF. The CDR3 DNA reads TGTGCCAGCAGCTTAAGGGGTTCCTACGAGCAGTACTTC. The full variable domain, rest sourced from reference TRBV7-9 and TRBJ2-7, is DTGVSQNPRHKITKRGQNVTFRCDPISEHNRLYWYRQTLGQGPEFLTYFQNEAQLEKSRLLSDRFSAERPKGSFSTLEIQRTEQGDSAMYLCASSLRGSYEQYFGPGTRLTVT.